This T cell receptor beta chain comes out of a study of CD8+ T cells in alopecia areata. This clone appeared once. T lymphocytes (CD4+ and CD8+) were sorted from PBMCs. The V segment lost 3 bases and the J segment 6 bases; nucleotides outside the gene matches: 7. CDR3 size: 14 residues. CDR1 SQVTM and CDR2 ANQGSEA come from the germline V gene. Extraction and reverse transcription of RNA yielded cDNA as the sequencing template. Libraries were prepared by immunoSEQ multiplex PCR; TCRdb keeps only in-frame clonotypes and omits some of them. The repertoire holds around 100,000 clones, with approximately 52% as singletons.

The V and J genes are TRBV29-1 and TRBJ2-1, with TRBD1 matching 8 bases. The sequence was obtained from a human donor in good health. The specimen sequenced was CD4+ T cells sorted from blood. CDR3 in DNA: TGCAGCGTTGAGGGCCAAACAGGGGGCAATGAGCAGTTCTTC. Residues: CSVEGQTGGNEQFF.